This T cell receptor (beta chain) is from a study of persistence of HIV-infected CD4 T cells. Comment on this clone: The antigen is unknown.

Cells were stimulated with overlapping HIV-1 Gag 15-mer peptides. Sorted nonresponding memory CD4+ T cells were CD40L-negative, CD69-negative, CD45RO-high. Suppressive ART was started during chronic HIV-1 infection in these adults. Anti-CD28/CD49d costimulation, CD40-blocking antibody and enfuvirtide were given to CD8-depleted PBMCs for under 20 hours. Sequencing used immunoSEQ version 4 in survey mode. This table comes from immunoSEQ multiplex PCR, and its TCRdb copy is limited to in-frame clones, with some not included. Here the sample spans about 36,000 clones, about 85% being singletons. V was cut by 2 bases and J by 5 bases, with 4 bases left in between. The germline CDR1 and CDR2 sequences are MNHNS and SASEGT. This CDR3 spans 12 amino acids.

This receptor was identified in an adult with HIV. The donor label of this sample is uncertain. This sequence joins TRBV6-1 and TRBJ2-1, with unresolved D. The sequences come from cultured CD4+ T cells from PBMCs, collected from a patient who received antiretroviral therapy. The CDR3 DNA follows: TGTGCCAGCAGTGAATCCCACAATGAGCAGTTCTTC. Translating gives CASSESHNEQFF.